The 32 T cell receptor beta chains reported below all come from one sample, sequenced in a study of cytomegalovirus exposure and HLA in healthy donors. The PCR had 60 Vbeta and 13 Jbeta primers. Sequenced by immunoSEQ multiplex PCR; TCRdb stores in-frame clones only, minus some. The data contain tens of thousands of clones, about four fifths of them singletons. The sequenced material came from PBMCs. The receptors were gathered from a woman aged 25 to 39 in good health and CMV-seronegative.

This chain joins TRBV6-1 and TRBJ2-7; D is possibly TRBD2 (5 bases). There are 15 residues in the CDR3. Germline V gene lookup returns CDR1 MNHNS and CDR2 SASEGT. Trimming shortened V by 3 bases and J by 0 bases, and 12 bases separated the two germline ends. This CDR3 reads CASSDEGLPSYEQYF. In DNA, the CDR3 is TGTGCCAGCAGTGACGAGGGTCTCCCCTCCTACGAGCAGTACTTC.

The chain employs TRBV4-1 and TRBJ2-4; 9 nucleotides match TRBD1. From germline, CDR1 is MGHRA and CDR2 YSYEKL. The CDR3 contains 16 residues. Unmatched junction bases numbered 4, after V lost 1 base and J lost 3 bases. CDR3 nucleotide sequence: TGCGCCAGCAGCCAAGGTCCGGGACAGGGCAAAAACATTCAGTACTTC. Translated, it gives CASSQGPGQGKNIQYF.

V and J are TRBV6-6 and TRBJ1-2, with no clear D. Germline assignment: CDR1 MNHNY and CDR2 SVGAGI (reference sequence). The CDR3 contains 16 residues. Trimming took off 6 bases at V and 8 bases at J, with 25 bases between the two ends. The chain's CDR3 is CASRQERGTVYGGYTF. CDR3 sequence (DNA): TGTGCCAGCAGGCAGGAACGGGGAACGGTATACGGAGGCTACACCTTC.

V and J are TRBV15 and TRBJ2-1, with 10 nucleotides matching TRBD2. CDR1 and CDR2 from the germline V gene are LNHNV and YYDKDF (reference sequence). Germline trimming cut 9 bases from V and 5 bases from J; bases unmatched to any gene: 1. The CDR3 sequence is 12 residues long. For the CDR3, the DNA is TGTGCCACTGGACTAGCGGACAATGAGCAGTTCTTC. Residues: CATGLADNEQFF.

The gene calls are TRBV4-3 and TRBJ1-4; TRBD1 might be the D (5 bases). The ends were cut back, 0 bases at V and 1 base at J, with 12 bases in the middle. Germline V gene data show CDR1 as LGHNA and CDR2 as YSLEER. The CDR3 contains 17 residues. The CDR3 bases are TGCGCCAGCAGCCAAGAAGGCCCGGGGGGAACTAATGAAAAACTGTTTTTT. It is translated as CASSQEGPGGTNEKLFF.

The rearrangement links TRBV5-4 to TRBJ2-7; D is unresolved. Germline CDR1 is SGHNT and CDR2 is YYREEE (reference sequence). Deletions cut 4 bases from V and 1 base from J, with 12 bases between. The CDR3 runs 14 residues. As DNA, the CDR3 is TGTGCCAGCAGCCACATGGCGGTTTCCTACGAGCAGTACTTC. Translation: CASSHMAVSYEQYF.

The chain joins TRBV5-1 to TRBJ2-2; the D gene is possibly TRBD2 (5 bases). The length of the CDR3 is 14 residues. Germline-derived CDR1 and CDR2 are SGHRS and YFSETQ. Trimming pared 0 bases from V and 6 bases from J, leaving 9 bases between. The CDR3 DNA is TGCGCCAGCAGCTTGGGCCCGAGGGCCGGGGAGCTGTTTTTT. This gives the protein CASSLGPRAGELFF.

The chain uses TRBV7-9 and TRBJ1-5; TRBD1 might be the D (6 bases). CDR1 is SEHNR and CDR2 is FQNEAQ in the germline V gene (reference sequence). The V gene lost 5 bases and the J gene lost 4 bases, with 9 bases spanning the gap. The CDR3 has 13 residues. CDR3 in DNA: TGTGCCAGCAGCAACAGGGTGAATCAGCCCCAGCATTTT. Translation gives CASSNRVNQPQHF.

This clone was observed a single time. The V and J genes are TRBV4-1 and TRBJ1-5; a weak D match, TRBD1 (6 bases). Germline CDR1 is MGHRA and CDR2 is YSYEKL. The CDR3 is 17 residues long. Trimming stripped 4 bases from V and 1 base from J, with 17 bases between. CDR3: CASSPRKVDRSNQPQHF. The CDR3 region has the DNA TGCGCCAGCAGCCCCCGAAAGGTGGACAGAAGCAATCAGCCCCAGCATTTT.

This chain connects TRBV29-1 to TRBJ2-1; unclear D gene. This CDR3 is 13 amino acids long. Trimming removed 5 bases from V and 9 bases from J, with 17 bases in between. Per the germline V gene, CDR1 is SQVTM and CDR2 is ANQGSEA. In DNA form, the CDR3 reads TGCAGCGTTCAAGCCACCTTCAGATCTGAGCAGTTCTTC. It is translated as CSVQATFRSEQFF.

V usage is TRBV5-4 and J usage is TRBJ2-5; TRBD1 is a possible D gene (5 bases). V was trimmed by 0 bases and J by 2 bases, leaving 8 bases between them. The CDR3 runs to 14 residues. Per the germline V gene, CDR1 is SGHNT and CDR2 is YYREEE (reference sequence). The CDR3 nucleotides are TGTGCCAGCAGCTTGGGGACAACTCAAGAGACCCAGTACTTC. Residues: CASSLGTTQETQYF.

The V call is TRBV6-5, the J call TRBJ1-2; D is uncertain. The germline V and J ends were trimmed by 6 bases and 6 bases, with 11 bases remaining between them. Germline V CDR1 and CDR2: MNHEY, SVGAGI. The CDR3 is 12 residues long. DNA of the CDR3: TGTGCCAGCAGGAGTACAGCGGATGGCTACACCTTC. Translation: CASRSTADGYTF.

The chain carries TRBV7-9 and TRBJ1-6, with D unresolved. The ends were cut back, 2 bases at V and 8 bases at J, with 7 bases in the middle. The CDR3 runs 13 residues. The germline V gene has CDR1 SEHNR and CDR2 FQNEAQ (reference sequence). The CDR3 DNA is TGTGCCAGCAGCTTAAGTGCAGATTCACCCCTCCACTTT. Encoded protein: CASSLSADSPLHF.

V usage is TRBV29-1 and J usage is TRBJ2-2; D ambiguous. CDR3 length: 13 residues. Deletions cut 7 bases from V and 6 bases from J, with 15 bases between. Germline V CDR1 and CDR2: SQVTM, ANQGSEA. CDR3 in DNA: TGCAGCGCCGAACAGCCAAACGCCGGGGAGCTGTTTTTT. As protein: CSAEQPNAGELFF.

The chain is built from TRBV5-8 and TRBJ1-1; possibly TRBD1 for D (6 bases). Trimming took off 4 bases at V and 5 bases at J, with 15 bases between the two ends. CDR1 is SGHTS and CDR2 is YDEGEE in the germline V gene. This CDR3 spans 14 amino acids. The CDR3 reads CASSERTRGTEAFF. As DNA, the CDR3 is TGTGCCAGCAGCGAACGAACAAGGGGGACTGAAGCTTTCTTT.

The chain has TRBV28 and TRBJ2-7; D ambiguous. V lost 2 bases and J lost 4, with 6 bases in between. The CDR3 length is 12 residues. Germline V gene sequence: CDR1 MDHEN, CDR2 SYDVKM. This CDR3 reads CASSLNSYEQYF. Written as DNA, the CDR3 is TGTGCCAGCAGTTTAAACAGTTACGAGCAGTACTTC.

The rearrangement links TRBV5-1 to TRBJ2-3, with D maybe TRBD2 (5 bases). CDR1 is SGHRS and CDR2 is YFSETQ in the germline V gene. The CDR3 is made up of 14 amino acids. V shed 1 base and J shed 3 bases, with 9 bases lying between them. CDR3 DNA: TGCGCCAGCAGCTTGTACGGGGAGACAGATACGCAGTATTTT. It codes for CASSLYGETDTQYF.

The chain couples TRBV4-1 to TRBJ2-3; tentative D call: TRBD2 (6 bases). Trimming removed 4 bases from V and 2 bases from J, with 13 bases in between. The V gene's germline CDR1 is MGHRA and CDR2 YSYEKL. This CDR3 is built from 15 residues. CDR3 protein: CASSRGGLNTDTQYF. The CDR3 DNA sequence: TGCGCCAGCAGCCGGGGAGGACTCAACACAGATACGCAGTATTTT.

A single count supports this clone. The rearrangement links TRBV6-5 to TRBJ2-3; TRBD2 aligns across 12 bases. The CDR3 length is 15 residues. The junction had 1 base not matched to a gene; V was cut back by 5 bases and J by 1 base. The V gene's germline CDR1 is MNHEY and CDR2 SVGAGI. The CDR3 is CASSPSGGGTDTQYF. The DNA for the CDR3 is TGTGCCAGCAGTCCTAGCGGGGGGGGCACAGATACGCAGTATTTT.

This clone has just a few counts. V usage is TRBV5-4 and J usage is TRBJ1-2, with a tentative D call TRBD1 (6 bases). This CDR3 comprises 16 residues. Germline V gene sequence: CDR1 SGHNT, CDR2 YYREEE (reference sequence). With 1 base removed from V and 3 bases from J, the gap between germline ends came to 16 bases. The DNA of the CDR3 is TGTGCCAGCAGCTTGCTTGGGCAGGGGCTCCACTATGGCTACACCTTC. Encoded protein: CASSLLGQGLHYGYTF.

The rearrangement uses TRBV30 and TRBJ2-7; D might be TRBD2 (6 bases). Germline-derived CDR1 and CDR2 are GTSNPN and SVGIG (reference sequence). The CDR3 covers 15 residues. Trimming removed 0 bases from V and 4 bases from J, with 16 bases in between. The CDR3 region has the DNA TGTGCCTGGAGTGTACCCGCCGCAGGGAGGTACGAGCAGTACTTC. This gives the protein CAWSVPAAGRYEQYF.

V gene TRBV10-3 combines with J gene TRBJ2-1; 16 nucleotides match TRBD2. Losses at the gene ends were 6 bases for V and 9 bases for J; bases not matched to a gene: 8. Germline values: CDR1 ENHRY, CDR2 SYGVKD. The CDR3 consists of 16 residues. As DNA, the CDR3 is TGTGCCATCAGGGAAACCGGGACTAGCGGGAGGGGTGAGCAGTTCTTC. It encodes CAIRETGTSGRGEQFF.

The V call is TRBV2, the J call TRBJ2-3; 12 bases are shared with TRBD2. Trimming cost V 0 bases and J 3 bases; bases outside gene matches: 7. CDR1 is SNHLY, CDR2 FYNNEI, per germline. This CDR3 has 18 amino acids. The CDR3 reads CASSEAQASGRETDTQYF. The CDR3 coding sequence is TGTGCCAGCAGTGAAGCGCAAGCTAGCGGGAGGGAGACAGATACGCAGTATTTT.

V is TRBV29-1 and J is TRBJ1-1, with unresolved D. Trimming left V 3 bases short and J 3 bases short, with 11 bases between. The CDR3 length is 13 residues. CDR1 and CDR2 (germline): SQVTM, ANQGSEA. The CDR3 loop is CSVETKGYTEAFF. CDR3 nucleotides: TGCAGCGTTGAGACAAAAGGATACACTGAAGCTTTCTTT.

The CDR3 coding sequence is TGTGCCAGCAGCGGGGGACAGTTCGGGCAGCCCCAGCATTTT. Amino acids: CASSGGQFGQPQHF. V gene TRBV7-9 combines with J gene TRBJ1-5; TRBD1 aligns across 7 bases. Germline CDR1 and CDR2: SEHNR and FQNEAQ (reference sequence). This CDR3 is built from 14 residues. The junction had 8 bases not matched to a gene; V was cut back by 5 bases and J by 7 bases.

Here the CDR3 reads CASMGARGNTEAFF. The CDR3 DNA sequence: TGTGCCAGCATGGGGGCGAGGGGGAACACTGAAGCTTTCTTT. The chain uses TRBV21-1 and TRBJ1-1; the D segment call TRBD1 is taken from the table without a DNA check. TRBV21-1 is a pseudogene. CDR3 length: 14 amino acids.

V usage is TRBV29-1 and J usage is TRBJ1-5; D ambiguous. The length of the CDR3 is 10 residues. Trimming took off 4 bases at V and 6 bases at J, with 4 bases between the two ends. The V gene's germline CDR1 is SQVTM and CDR2 ANQGSEA. The CDR3 loop reads CSVAIQPQHF. In nucleotides, the CDR3 is TGCAGCGTTGCCATTCAGCCCCAGCATTTT.

The V and J genes are TRBV6-6 and TRBJ1-6; D remains ambiguous. The V gene lost 2 bases and the J gene lost 10 bases, with 12 bases spanning the gap. Germline assignment: CDR1 MNHNY and CDR2 SVGAGI (reference sequence). The CDR3 runs to 14 residues. The CDR3 region is CASSYEATSSPLHF. The CDR3 nucleotides read TGTGCCAGCAGTTACGAGGCTACCAGCTCACCCCTCCACTTT.

V gene TRBV4-3 combines with J gene TRBJ2-3; the D gene is possibly TRBD2 (6 bases). Germline CDR1 LGHNA, CDR2 YSLEER. The CDR3 loop spans 16 amino acids. V was clipped by 3 bases and J by 1 base, with 14 bases between them. CDR3 region: CASSQYLARGTDTQYF. For the CDR3, the DNA is TGCGCCAGCAGCCAGTACCTAGCGAGAGGCACAGATACGCAGTATTTT.

The V gene is TRBV28, the J gene TRBJ1-6, with TRBD1 matching over 7 bases. CDR1 and CDR2 from the germline V gene are MDHEN and SYDVKM. J lost 5 bases, V lost 6 bases, and 10 bases had no gene match. The CDR3 length is 16 residues. CDR3 bases: TGTGCCAGCAGATCCACCGGGACAGTTAATAATTCACCCCTCCACTTT. Its protein product is CASRSTGTVNNSPLHF.

CDR3 sequence: CASSLRENSYNSPLHF. The CDR3 bases are TGCGCCAGCAGCTTGAGGGAGAACTCCTATAATTCACCCCTCCACTTT. The gene calls are TRBV5-1 and TRBJ1-6; D remains unclear. This CDR3 is built from 16 residues. Trimming took off 1 base at V and 0 bases at J, with 8 bases between the two ends. CDR1 is SGHRS, CDR2 YFSETQ, per germline.

The CDR3 DNA reads as TGTGCCAGCTCTCGACTAGCGGTCACGGGGGAGACCCAGTACTTC. It specifies CASSRLAVTGETQYF. V and J are TRBV18 and TRBJ2-5; 9 nucleotides agree with TRBD2. Trimming cost V 6 bases and J 5 bases; bases outside gene matches: 10. The CDR3 loop spans 15 amino acids. Germline CDR1 is KGHSH and CDR2 is LQKENI.